The 27 T cell receptor beta chains in this list originate from one sample, sequenced in a study of T cell changes during pregnancy in multiple sclerosis. Using immunoSEQ multiplex PCR, the repertoire was profiled, and TCRdb retains in-frame clones only, with some absent. Among approximately 62,000 clones listed, 93% were seen once. The sequenced sample was CD8+ T cells from peripheral blood mononuclear cells, obtained in the second trimester of pregnancy. These receptors were collected from a female donor with multiple sclerosis, enrolled in a pregnancy study.

The V call is TRBV14, the J call TRBJ1-1; no clear D. Deletions cut 4 bases from V and 3 bases from J, with 15 bases between. The CDR3 extends over 15 amino acids. CDR1 and CDR2 from the germline V gene are SGHDN and FVKESK. CDR3 in DNA: TGTGCCAGCAGCCCTCCCCGGGTCGCGTACACTGAAGCTTTCTTT. The encoded protein is CASSPPRVAYTEAFF.

The chain links TRBV9 to TRBJ2-1; 11 nucleotides agree with TRBD2. Germline CDR1 is SGDLS and CDR2 is YYNGEE. J lost 6 bases, V lost 3 bases, and 5 bases had no gene match. The CDR3 consists of 15 residues. CDR3 nucleotides: TGTGCCAGCAGCGACCTAGCGGGGGGAATCAATGAGCAGTTCTTC. Its protein is CASSDLAGGINEQFF.

This clone was recorded once. CDR3 protein: CASTEGQVSGNTIYF. DNA for the CDR3: TGTGCCAGCACCGAGGGACAGGTCTCTGGAAACACCATATATTTT. V usage is TRBV11-2 and J usage is TRBJ1-3; 8 bases map to TRBD1. The trim removed 7 bases at V and 0 bases at J, leaving 5 bases unmatched. The CDR3 extends over 15 amino acids. Per germline, CDR1 SGHAT and CDR2 FQNNGV.

The chain combines TRBV5-4 with TRBJ1-1; D unclear. The ends were cut back, 9 bases at V and 5 bases at J, with 11 bases in the middle. The CDR3 extends over 11 amino acids. Looked up from germline, CDR1 is SGHNT and CDR2 is YYREEE (reference sequence). The CDR3 DNA reads as TGTGCCACCCGGGTCGGGACTGAAGCTTTCTTT. Protein sequence: CATRVGTEAFF.

The rearrangement joins TRBV4-3 to TRBJ2-3; TRBD2 agrees at 9 bases. J gave up 3 bases and V 1 base, and 5 bases lay outside the gene matches. Germline-derived CDR1 and CDR2 are LGHNA and YSLEER. CDR3 length: 16 amino acids. In nucleotides, the CDR3 is TGCGCCAGCAGCCAAGGTGTAGCGGGGGCAACAGATACGCAGTATTTT. Translated, it gives CASSQGVAGATDTQYF.

CDR3 DNA: TGTGCCGTTGGACCGGGTCAACAGGTCCAGCATTTT. It is translated as CAVGPGQQVQHF. The V call is TRBV10-3, the J call TRBJ1-5; D possibly corresponds to TRBD1 (5 bases). The CDR3 consists of 12 residues. Trimming took 11 bases from V and 12 from J, leaving 20 bases between them. In germline, CDR1 is ENHRY, CDR2 SYGVKD.

V gene TRBV28 combines with J gene TRBJ1-2, with 10 bases identical to TRBD1. This CDR3 spans 16 amino acids. Germline assignment: CDR1 MDHEN and CDR2 SYDVKM. After removal of 5 bases from V and 3 bases from J, the junction contained 9 bases not matched to a gene. The CDR3 DNA follows: TGTGCCAGCAGTGAACGGACAGGGGGGTCGGACTATGGCTACACCTTC. Protein: CASSERTGGSDYGYTF.

J is TRBJ2-2 and V is TRBV9, with 8 bases identical to TRBD2. The CDR3 has 15 amino acids. Losses at the gene ends were 0 bases for V and 5 bases for J; bases not matched to a gene: 3. Germline assignment: CDR1 SGDLS and CDR2 YYNGEE. CDR3 DNA: TGTGCCAGCAGCGTAGAAGCGGGAGTGACCGGGGAGCTGTTTTTT. This translates into CASSVEAGVTGELFF.

This clone was counted only a few times. This chain uses TRBV7-6 with TRBJ2-2; 8 bases agree with TRBD2. The germline gives CDR1 SGHVS, CDR2 FNYEAQ. The CDR3 has 14 amino acids. With 3 bases clipped from V and 7 bases from J, the junction kept 4 bases outside the gene matches. The DNA of the CDR3 is TGTGCCAGCAGCTTCGGGGGGGCCAACGGGGAGCTGTTTTTT. It encodes CASSFGGANGELFF.

The chain joins TRBV7-7 to TRBJ2-2; TRBD1 might be the D (5 bases). Germline loops: CDR1 SSHAT, CDR2 FNYEAQ (reference sequence). V was clipped by 5 bases and J by 1 base, with 14 bases between them. The CDR3 consists of 16 residues. Here the CDR3 DNA reads TGTGCCAGCAGCCCAGAGACAGAAAGGAACACCGGGGAGCTGTTTTTT. This gives the protein CASSPETERNTGELFF.

The CDR3 spells CASSFPSGGPSNTGELFF. The CDR3 nucleotides are TGTGCCAGCAGCTTTCCAAGCGGGGGGCCATCGAACACCGGGGAGCTGTTTTTT. The genes are TRBV9 and TRBJ2-2, with 9 nucleotides matching TRBD2. CDR3 size: 18 residues. Germline V CDR1 and CDR2: SGDLS, YYNGEE. V lost 4 bases, J lost 0 bases, and 10 bases stayed unmatched.

This sequence joins TRBV7-9 and TRBJ2-5; no clear D gene. The V gene's germline CDR1 is SEHNR and CDR2 FQNEAQ (reference sequence). This CDR3 has 13 amino acids. The V end lost 5 bases, the J end lost 4 bases, and 11 bases lay between the germline ends. Here the CDR3 reads CASSPYSGETQYF. CDR3 bases: TGTGCCAGCAGCCCTTATTCGGGAGAGACCCAGTACTTC.

The chain recombines TRBV6-5 with TRBJ1-5, with TRBD1 as a possible D gene (5 bases). Germline-derived CDR1 and CDR2 are MNHEY and SVGAGI. Trimming pared 8 bases from V and 7 bases from J, leaving 15 bases between. The CDR3 totals 13 residues. CDR3 protein: CASAIRGDQPQHF. DNA for the CDR3: TGTGCCAGCGCCATCCGGGGGGACCAGCCCCAGCATTTT.

The rearrangement uses TRBV27 and TRBJ2-3, with TRBD2 identical over 13 bases. The germline CDR1 and CDR2 sequences are MNHEY and SMNVEV (reference sequence). V lost 5 bases, J lost 0 bases, and 8 bases stayed unmatched. The CDR3 covers 18 residues. The CDR3 sequence is CASSPEGLAGYSTDTQYF. CDR3 nucleotides: TGTGCCAGCAGTCCTGAGGGACTAGCGGGGTATAGCACAGATACGCAGTATTTT.

This clone was observed once. Here the CDR3 reads CASRFVGAEAFF. CDR3 nucleotides: TGTGCCAGCAGGTTCGTGGGAGCTGAAGCTTTCTTT. The chain carries TRBV28 and TRBJ1-1; D gene ambiguous. The CDR3 runs to 12 residues. Between the trimmed V and J ends, which lost 6 bases and 6 bases, there was a span of 11 bases. In germline, CDR1 is MDHEN, CDR2 SYDVKM.

The table lists this clone with a count of one. The chain has TRBV4-2 and TRBJ2-6, with D tentatively TRBD2 (5 bases). Germline lookup yields CDR1 LGHNA and CDR2 YNFKEQ. Trimming removed 0 bases at V and 0 bases at J, with 9 bases between. This CDR3 spans 17 amino acids. The CDR3: CASSQDWTYSGANVLTF. The CDR3 coding sequence is TGTGCCAGCAGCCAAGATTGGACTTACTCTGGGGCCAACGTCCTGACTTTC.

V is TRBV4-2 and J is TRBJ2-7; tentatively, D is TRBD2 (6 bases). This CDR3 is built from 15 residues. Per the germline V gene, CDR1 is LGHNA and CDR2 is YNFKEQ. V was trimmed by 3 bases and J by 3 bases, leaving 15 bases between them. The CDR3 DNA reads TGTGCCAGCAGCCACCCGACCGGGAGTGTCTACGAGCAGTACTTC. Encoded protein: CASSHPTGSVYEQYF.

The gene calls are TRBV5-4 and TRBJ2-2; tentatively, D is TRBD2 (6 bases). Trimming took off 4 bases at V and 8 bases at J, with 12 bases between the two ends. The CDR3 totals 13 residues. Germline CDR1 reads SGHNT; CDR2 reads YYREEE (reference sequence). The CDR3 DNA is TGTGCCAGCAGCCCGGGGGAAGCAGGGGAGCTGTTTTTT. Residues: CASSPGEAGELFF.

This chain joins TRBV7-8 and TRBJ2-3; TRBD2 is a possible D gene (6 bases). Germline CDR1 reads SGHVS; CDR2 reads FQNEAQ. The CDR3 totals 11 residues. The V and J ends lost 5 bases and 6 bases respectively, with 6 bases between them. This CDR3 is CASSREDTQYF. For the CDR3, the DNA is TGTGCCAGCAGCCGGGAGGATACGCAGTATTTT.

The chain uses TRBV20-1 and TRBJ2-3, with TRBD2 matching over 9 bases. Germline V CDR1 and CDR2: DFQATT, SNEGSKA (reference sequence). CDR3 length: 11 amino acids. V shed 5 bases and J 14 bases; nucleotides not matched to a gene: 8. The CDR3 DNA is TGCAGTGCTCCTATAGCGGGAGAGCGGTATTTT. Residues: CSAPIAGERYF.

The chain recombines TRBV6-5 with TRBJ2-1; 12 bases map to TRBD2. The germline gives CDR1 MNHEY, CDR2 SVGAGI. There are 16 residues in the CDR3. The trim removed 4 bases at V and 6 bases at J, leaving 7 bases unmatched. CDR3 amino acids: CASSSLAGGRSNEQFF. The CDR3, as DNA: TGTGCCAGCAGTTCCCTAGCGGGAGGGCGCTCCAATGAGCAGTTCTTC.

The rearrangement uses TRBV27 and TRBJ1-5, with D maybe TRBD1 (5 bases). Trimming cost V 5 bases and J 6 bases, with 11 bases left between them. Germline V gene data show CDR1 as MNHEY and CDR2 as SMNVEV (reference sequence). The CDR3 is made up of 13 amino acids. The CDR3 region is CASSGGGGQPQHF. The DNA of the CDR3 is TGTGCCAGCAGTGGGGGAGGAGGTCAGCCCCAGCATTTT.

This chain joins TRBV12-5 and TRBJ2-7; 7 positions match TRBD2. The junction had 3 bases not matched to a gene; V was cut back by 5 bases and J by 2 bases. The length of the CDR3 is 13 residues. Per germline, CDR1 LGHNT and CDR2 FRNRAP. The CDR3 region is CASGLGLAYEQYF. In DNA form, the CDR3 reads TGTGCTAGTGGTCTCGGACTAGCCTACGAGCAGTACTTC.

This clone appeared a single time. This chain joins TRBV13 and TRBJ1-5; perhaps TRBD1 as D (5 bases). V lost 0 bases to trimming and J lost 3 bases, with 12 bases between them. CDR3 length: 16 amino acids. Germline CDR1 and CDR2: PRHDT and FYEKMQ (reference sequence). Here the CDR3 reads CASSLGGQGPNQPQHF. The CDR3 nucleotides read TGTGCCAGCAGCTTAGGGGGCCAGGGTCCCAATCAGCCCCAGCATTTT.

The rearrangement links TRBV4-2 to TRBJ2-2, with TRBD1 matching 8 bases. The CDR3 loop spans 17 amino acids. J gave up 4 bases and V 1 base, and 8 bases lay outside the gene matches. The V gene's germline CDR1 is LGHNA and CDR2 YNFKEQ. This chain's CDR3 is CASSQGTGLSGTGELFF. As DNA, the CDR3 is TGTGCCAGCAGCCAAGGGACAGGGCTCTCGGGCACCGGGGAGCTGTTTTTT.

The V gene is TRBV7-2, the J gene TRBJ2-3; tentatively, D is TRBD2 (6 bases). V shed 5 bases and J shed 6 bases, with 21 bases lying between them. Germline CDR1 and CDR2: SGHTA and FQGNSA. The CDR3 contains 16 residues. The CDR3 spells CASSPSLWGRGDTQYF. The CDR3 DNA reads as TGTGCCAGCAGCCCGAGCCTATGGGGCCGGGGGGATACGCAGTATTTT.

The chain is built from TRBV7-9 and TRBJ2-1; 10 bases agree with TRBD2. This CDR3 comprises 17 residues. Germline V gene lookup returns CDR1 SEHNR and CDR2 FQNEAQ (reference sequence). The J segment lost 6 bases and the V segment lost 5 bases, leaving 13 bases of the junction unmatched. DNA of the CDR3: TGTGCCAGCAGCACAAGCGGGGGGGGATCGAAGGGCAATGAGCAGTTCTTC. This gives the protein CASSTSGGGSKGNEQFF.